These 9 T cell receptor beta chains came from one sample sequenced in a study of blood T cell repertoires in COVID-19. Libraries were prepared by immunoSEQ multiplex PCR; TCRdb keeps only in-frame clonotypes and omits some of them. The sample shows around 110,000 clones, approximately 85% of them seen only once. The sample was peripheral blood. The receptors here all came from a man aged 35-49 years with acute or convalescent COVID-19.

V is TRBV11-2 and J is TRBJ2-7; 11 nucleotides line up with TRBD2. With 3 bases clipped from V and 4 bases from J, the junction kept 2 bases outside the gene matches. CDR1 and CDR2 (germline): SGHAT, FQNNGV. This CDR3 spans 14 amino acids. This CDR3 reads CASSLGLAEYEQYF. For the CDR3, the DNA is TGTGCCAGCAGCTTGGGACTAGCGGAATACGAGCAGTACTTC.

This chain uses TRBV6-1 with TRBJ1-5; 9 bases are shared with TRBD1. The CDR3 extends over 15 amino acids. Germline CDR1 MNHNS, CDR2 SASEGT. The J segment lost 11 bases and the V segment lost 3 bases, leaving 11 bases of the junction unmatched. The CDR3 nucleotides read TGTGCCAGCAGTGACGACAGGGGGTTGCGAGGATCCCAGCATTTT. It codes for CASSDDRGLRGSQHF.

The gene calls are TRBV7-2 and TRBJ2-7; weak D call: TRBD2 (5 bases). Germline-derived CDR1 and CDR2 are SGHTA and FQGNSA. V gave up 1 base and J gave up 0 bases, with 7 bases separating them. The CDR3 contains 14 residues. CDR3: CASSLDGNSYEQYF. The CDR3 nucleotides read TGTGCCAGCAGCTTAGACGGGAACTCCTACGAGCAGTACTTC.

V and J are TRBV11-2 and TRBJ2-1; 9 bases agree with TRBD2. After removal of 8 bases from V and 10 bases from J, the junction contained 9 bases not matched to a gene. The CDR3 runs 13 residues. The germline gives CDR1 SGHAT, CDR2 FQNNGV. The chain's CDR3 is CASSFAGLAEQFF. CDR3 DNA sequence: TGTGCCAGCTCCTTTGCCGGACTAGCGGAGCAGTTCTTC.

This clone appeared a single time. V usage is TRBV18 and J usage is TRBJ2-3; the match to TRBD1 covers 7 bases. The CDR3 runs to 14 residues. The V segment lost 3 bases and the J segment 7 bases; nucleotides outside the gene matches: 7. CDR1 is KGHSH, CDR2 LQKENI, per germline. The CDR3 here is CASSPATGINTQYF. The CDR3 DNA sequence: TGTGCCAGCTCACCGGCGACAGGGATAAATACGCAGTATTTT. The full variable domain, with the rest looked up from reference TRBV18 and TRBJ2-3, is NAGVMQNPRHLVRRRGQEARLRCSPMKGHSHVYWYRQLPEEGLKFMVYLQKENIIDESGMPKERFSAEFPKEGPSILRIQQVVRGDSAAYFCASSPATGINTQYFGPGTRLTVL.

This clone showed up just a few times. J is TRBJ2-7 and V is TRBV15, with a tentative D call TRBD1 (5 bases). The CDR3 spans 13 residues. Germline assignment: CDR1 LNHNV and CDR2 YYDKDF (reference sequence). The V end was cut by 4 bases, the J end by 7 bases, with 14 bases between. CDR3 in DNA: TGTGCCACCAGCAAAGTAGAAGGGGTTGAGCAGTACTTC. Its translation: CATSKVEGVEQYF.

This clone has a count of ten or more. The rearrangement uses TRBV5-3 and TRBJ1-2; 9 bases fit TRBD1. TRBV5-3 belongs to the ORF category, with a function that is uncertain. The J segment lost 0 bases and the V segment lost 0 bases, leaving 18 bases of the junction unmatched. CDR3 length equals 21 residues. Written as DNA, the CDR3 is TGTGCCAGAAGCTTGGACCCTCACCCTCTGAGGGACAGGGTAGCTAACTATGGCTACACCTTC. Amino acid sequence: CARSLDPHPLRDRVANYGYTF.

The rearrangement links TRBV19 to TRBJ1-5; 7 bases fit TRBD1. The CDR3 covers 14 residues. CDR1 LNHDA and CDR2 SQIVND come from the germline V gene (reference sequence). Trimming at V came to 3 bases and at J to 5 bases, leaving 4 bases not matched to a gene. CDR3 sequence reads: CASSIRQGDQPQHF. For the CDR3, the DNA is TGTGCCAGTAGTATCCGGCAGGGGGATCAGCCCCAGCATTTT.

This clone was picked up many times. The chain recombines TRBV11-3 with TRBJ1-1; D not resolved. The CDR3 length is 13 residues. Germline assignment: CDR1 SGHNT and CDR2 YENEEA. The V gene lost 2 bases and the J gene lost 2 bases, with 6 bases spanning the gap. CDR3 residues: CASSLTVNTEAFF. The CDR3 DNA reads as TGTGCCAGCAGCTTAACAGTAAACACTGAAGCTTTCTTT.